This T cell receptor beta chain came from a study of blood T cell repertoires in COVID-19. On the study more broadly: There were acute and convalescent COVID-19 samples, and they came from the United States, Italy and Spain.

As handled by the study authors: The assay estimated nucleated cells by amplifying reference gene primers. Data came from immunoSEQ multiplex PCR; TCRdb stores just in-frame clones and leaves some out. The V and J calls and clone size were taken over from that table, and D and trimming were inferred from the DNA. The sample consists of some 110,000 clones, roughly 82% of them appearing once. Germline V CDR1 and CDR2: SEHNR, FQNEAQ (reference sequence). This CDR3 has 15 residues. V was shortened by 3 bases and J by 0 bases, with 9 bases between the two germline ends. Source material: peripheral blood. The chain joins TRBV7-9 to TRBJ1-3; D might be TRBD1 (5 bases). The receptor was isolated from a man between 60 and 75 years old with acute or convalescent COVID-19. This CDR3 is CASSFGGLSGNTIYF. DNA for the CDR3: TGTGCCAGCAGCTTCGGGGGTCTCTCTGGAAACACCATATATTTT.